The source of this T cell receptor (beta chain) is a study of control samples from healthy donors and cancer patients. Some clones are missing from TCRdb's copy, which holds only in-frame ones; the method was immunoSEQ multiplex PCR. The sample lists over 100,000 clones, about 90% occurring once. The CDR3 covers 13 residues. The germline V gene has CDR1 LGHDT and CDR2 YNNKEL (reference sequence). V was shortened by 4 bases and J by 2 bases, with 8 bases between the two germline ends. Sequenced: blood. The chain joins TRBV3-1 (or the pseudogene TRBV3-2) to TRBJ2-5; weak D call: TRBD1 (5 bases). This sequence was found in a woman in her forties or fifties in good health. The CDR3 DNA reads TGTGCCAGCAGCCGTTACAGGCAAGAGACCCAGTACTTC. This encodes CASSRYRQETQYF.